This is a list of T cell receptor beta chains from one sample in a study of blood T cell repertoires in COVID-19. The method was immunoSEQ multiplex PCR; TCRdb's version includes in-frame clones alone and lacks a portion of them. The repertoire holds tens of thousands of clones, with about four fifths as singletons. Sequencing input: peripheral blood. Every receptor here comes from an elderly woman with active or convalescent COVID-19. The CDR3 runs from the conserved cysteine through the conserved F or W. A D gene is named only where the DNA matches it firmly. The size field is filled for only some rows; it gives once, few, many or a size class.

v_gene	len	abundance	d_gene	j_gene	CDR3nt	CDR3aa
TRBV7-2	15	.	TRBD2	TRBJ2-7	TGTGCCAGCAGCTTAGCCGCACTAGCGGACTACGAGCAGTACTTC	CASSLAALADYEQYF
TRBV28	15	.	.	TRBJ1-1	TGTGCCAGCAGTTCCCCATTCTCGGGTTATACTGAAGCTTTCTTT	CASSSPFSGYTEAFF
TRBV24-1	14	.	.	TRBJ2-5	TGTGCCACCAGTGATTTGGCGGCAGAAGAGACCCAGTACTTC	CATSDLAAEETQYF
TRBV7-9	13	.	.	TRBJ1-1	TGTGCCAGCAGCTTAGGTATGAACACTGAAGCTTTCTTT	CASSLGMNTEAFF
TRBV5-1	14	.	TRBD1	TRBJ2-3	TGCGCCAGCAGCCGGGACAGTCGCACAGATACGCAGTATTTT	CASSRDSRTDTQYF
TRBV29-1	15	.	TRBD1	TRBJ1-3	TGCAGCGTGGAAGGGGGACAGGGGAGTCTTAACACCATATATTTT	CSVEGGQGSLNTIYF
TRBV3-1/TRBV3-2	14	.	.	TRBJ1-1	TGTGCCAGCAGCCCAGTCGTGGGGCCAAGCGAAGCTTTCTTT	CASSPVVGPSEAFF
TRBV14	18	.	TRBD1	TRBJ2-5	TGTGCCAGCAGCCCTTTTGACCGACACACAGGGGGCGCGGAGACCCAGTACTTC	CASSPFDRHTGGAETQYF
TRBV2	15	few	.	TRBJ2-3	TGTGCCAGCAGGGCGACAGTGTTTAGCACAGATACGCAGTATTTT	CASRATVFSTDTQYF
TRBV20-1	14	.	.	TRBJ2-7	TGCAGTGCTAGTAGCTCTGTACCGCCCTACGAGCAGTACTTC	CSASSSVPPYEQYF
TRBV3-1/TRBV3-2	13	.	.	TRBJ2-7	TGTGCCAGCAGCCAAGACTCGGGGGACGAGCAGTACTTC	CASSQDSGDEQYF
TRBV5-1	15	.	TRBD1	TRBJ2-7	TGCGCCAGCGCCGGGACAGGGGCCGGGTCCTACGAGCAGTACTTC	CASAGTGAGSYEQYF
TRBV7-2	13	.	.	TRBJ2-3	TGTGCCAGCAGCTTCACCGAGACAGATACGCAGTATTTT	CASSFTETDTQYF
TRBV6-1	16	few	TRBD1	TRBJ1-2	TGTGCCAGCAGTGAATATGAGGGACAGTTAACGGGGGGCTACACCTTC	CASSEYEGQLTGGYTF
TRBV3-1/TRBV3-2	12	.	.	TRBJ1-2	TGTGCCAGCAGCCAAGGGCTCTATGGCTACACCTTC	CASSQGLYGYTF
TRBV6-2/TRBV6-3	13	.	.	TRBJ1-1	TGTGCCAGCAGTGTGGAGTCGAACACTGAAGCTTTCTTT	CASSVESNTEAFF
TRBV21-1	13	once	.	TRBJ2-5	TGTGCCAGCAGCATGGCGGGTATGGAGACCCAGTACTTC	CASSMAGMETQYF
TRBV27	15	.	TRBD2	TRBJ2-3	TGTGCCAGCAGCCTGAAGGGGCGGGGGGCAGATACGCAGTATTTT	CASSLKGRGADTQYF
TRBV7-8	16	.	TRBD1	TRBJ2-1	TGTGCCAGCAGCCCAGGGACAGTTTTATCCTACAATGAGCAGTTCTTC	CASSPGTVLSYNEQFF
TRBV2	14	.	.	TRBJ1-5	TGTGCCAGCAGTGATGGGGAGGGGGTGCAGCCCCAGCATTTT	CASSDGEGVQPQHF
TRBV7-2	14	.	.	TRBJ2-2	TGTGCCAGCAGCTTAAGGAGGGGCTCCGGGGAGCTGTTTTTT	CASSLRRGSGELFF
TRBV18	15	.	TRBD1	TRBJ1-6	TGTGCCAGCTCAAACGGACAGGGGCATAATTCACCCCTCCACTTT	CASSNGQGHNSPLHF
TRBV27	16	.	TRBD2	TRBJ2-1	TGTGCCAGCAGAGCGATGGGACTAGCGTCCTACAATGAGCAGTTCTTC	CASRAMGLASYNEQFF
TRBV5-4	15	.	.	TRBJ1-2	TGTGCCAGCAGCCTCCGAGACAGGAATAACTATGGCTACACCTTC	CASSLRDRNNYGYTF
TRBV5-1	15	once	.	TRBJ2-2	TGCGCCAGCAGGAGGGAACTCGCGAACACCGGGGAGCTGTTTTTT	CASRRELANTGELFF
TRBV10-3	11	.	.	TRBJ1-1	TGTGCCACTCAGGGGAACACTGAAGCTTTCTTT	CATQGNTEAFF
TRBV12-3/TRBV12-4	12	.	.	TRBJ1-5	TGTGCCAGCAGTTTTGGAGGGCAGCCCCAGCATTTT	CASSFGGQPQHF
TRBV4-1	17	.	TRBD1	TRBJ2-3	TGCGCCAGCAGCCTTTCTGGACAGGGCAATTCCCCAGATACGCAGTATTTT	CASSLSGQGNSPDTQYF
TRBV5-1	15	.	.	TRBJ2-2	TGCGCCAGCAGCTTGGGCACTATGTACACCGGGGAGCTGTTTTTT	CASSLGTMYTGELFF
TRBV6-4	20	few	TRBD1	TRBJ1-2	TGTGCCAGCAGCCCCGGGACAGGGGGCGATCGGAGCTCTGAGCTCTGTGGCTACACCTTC	CASSPGTGGDRSSELCGYTF
TRBV19	12	.	.	TRBJ1-6	TGTGCCAGTACTAACTCCAGGGTACCCCTCCACTTT	CASTNSRVPLHF
TRBV6-4	18	.	TRBD2	TRBJ2-7	TGTGCCAGCAGTGACTCAGATAGCGGACTAGCGGAGACCTACGAGCAGTACTTC	CASSDSDSGLAETYEQYF
TRBV5-1	17	few	TRBD2	TRBJ2-1	TGCGCCAGCAGCTCCAGCAAACTAGCGGGGGCGGGGAATGAGCAGTTCTTC	CASSSSKLAGAGNEQFF
TRBV15	14	.	.	TRBJ1-1	TGTGCCACCAGCAGAGTAGGAGTGGTCACTGAAGCTTTCTTT	CATSRVGVVTEAFF
TRBV7-2	12	.	.	TRBJ1-6	TGTGCCAGCAGCTTGATGGCATCACCCCTCCACTTT	CASSLMASPLHF
TRBV2	13	.	TRBD1	TRBJ2-7	TGTGCCAGCAGTGCTCTCACAGGGGATGAGCAGTACTTC	CASSALTGDEQYF
TRBV12-5	21	.	TRBD1	TRBJ1-1	TGTGCTAGTGGTTTTATCATCGGCGCACAAACACAAACAGGGGTGGACACTGAAGCTTTCTTT	CASGFIIGAQTQTGVDTEAFF
TRBV9	14	.	.	TRBJ2-5	TGTGCCAGCAGCGTAGCAACGGGGAGAGAGACCCAGTACTTC	CASSVATGRETQYF
TRBV4-3	16	.	.	TRBJ2-7	TGCGCCAGCAGCCAAGAAGGACAGACAGGCTCCTACGAGCAGTACTTC	CASSQEGQTGSYEQYF
TRBV6-5	14	.	.	TRBJ2-3	TGTGCCAGCAAGCAGACATTACTCACAGATACGCAGTATTTT	CASKQTLLTDTQYF
TRBV20-1	14	.	TRBD1	TRBJ2-5	TGCAGTGCTAGTCGGTCAGGGGGTGAAGAGACCCAGTACTTC	CSASRSGGEETQYF
TRBV11-1	12	.	.	TRBJ2-3	TGTGCCAGCAGACTAACAGGGGATACGCAGTATTTT	CASRLTGDTQYF
TRBV25-1	16	.	TRBD1	TRBJ1-5	TGTGCCAGCAGTCCAGCCAGGGGGGATAGCAATCAGCCCCAGCATTTT	CASSPARGDSNQPQHF
TRBV3-1/TRBV3-2	14	.	.	TRBJ1-6	TGTGCCAGCAGCGACGGGGGCTATAATTCACCCCTCCACTTT	CASSDGGYNSPLHF
TRBV10-3	15	.	.	TRBJ2-2	TGTGCCATCAGTGACGGACACCTAACAGGCGGGGAGCTGTTTTTT	CAISDGHLTGGELFF
TRBV14	15	.	TRBD2	TRBJ2-1	TGTGCCAGCAGCCTAATGGGACTAGCGGGGGGCGAGCAGTTCTTC	CASSLMGLAGGEQFF
TRBV11-2	15	.	TRBD2	TRBJ2-5	TGTGCCAGCAGAAGCGCGGGGGGAAGCCAAGAGACCCAGTACTTC	CASRSAGGSQETQYF
TRBV19	14	.	TRBD1	TRBJ2-3	TGTGCCGGCCCCGGGACAGGGGTCACAGATACGCAGTATTTT	CAGPGTGVTDTQYF
TRBV11-2	16	.	TRBD1	TRBJ2-7	TGTGCCAGCAGCTTAGAAGGGACAGGGGGTTTCGACGAGCAGTACTTC	CASSLEGTGGFDEQYF
TRBV14	14	.	TRBD1	TRBJ2-7	TGTGCCAGCAGCTTGACAGGGGAGGACTACGAGCAGTACTTC	CASSLTGEDYEQYF
TRBV19	14	.	.	TRBJ1-2	TGTGCCAGTAGTACGAGGGCAGTTAACTATGGCTACACCTTC	CASSTRAVNYGYTF
TRBV6-5	12	.	.	TRBJ2-1	TGTGCCAGCAGCTTCGGCGGGAATGAGCAGTTCTTC	CASSFGGNEQFF